The rows below give T cell receptor beta chains drawn from one sample of a study of blood T cell repertoires in COVID-19. Profiled with immunoSEQ multiplex PCR; TCRdb holds only in-frame clones, not every one. The repertoire holds some 48,000 clones, with just over 90% as singletons. Sequencing used peripheral blood. These receptors originate from a man in his 70s with acute or convalescent COVID-19. Both conserved end residues are part of each CDR3. Each record gives: CDR3 DNA, CDR3 protein, J gene, clone size, D gene, V gene. The D gene is left open where the match is weak. Clone size is stated in some rows and not others, as once, few, many or a class when expanded.

CDR3 DNA: TGTGCCAGCAGTCCAGGGACTTTGAACACTGAAGCTTTCTTT
CDR3 protein: CASSPGTLNTEAFF
J gene: TRBJ1-1
clone size: few
D gene: .
V gene: TRBV7-2

CDR3 DNA: TGTGCCAGCAGCTTGCGAGGGTCGGATACGCAGTATTTT
CDR3 protein: CASSLRGSDTQYF
J gene: TRBJ2-3
clone size: .
D gene: .
V gene: TRBV5-6

CDR3 DNA: TGTGCCAGCAGCTTAGGACAGGGGGCGCGTTACGAGCAGTACTTC
CDR3 protein: CASSLGQGARYEQYF
J gene: TRBJ2-7
clone size: .
D gene: TRBD1
V gene: TRBV5-5

CDR3 DNA: TGTGCCTGGAGTGTACTGGTGGGGCGGACTGAAGCTTTCTTT
CDR3 protein: CAWSVLVGRTEAFF
J gene: TRBJ1-1
clone size: .
D gene: .
V gene: TRBV30

CDR3 DNA: TGTGCCAGCAGTGGGGGAGTTCAGCCCCAGCATTTT
CDR3 protein: CASSGGVQPQHF
J gene: TRBJ1-5
clone size: .
D gene: .
V gene: TRBV2

CDR3 DNA: TGTGCCAGCAGTAGCGGGGGAACAGGGGATACGCAGTATTTT
CDR3 protein: CASSSGGTGDTQYF
J gene: TRBJ2-3
clone size: .
D gene: TRBD2
V gene: TRBV27

CDR3 DNA: TGTGCAAGTCGCTTAGGGGCTGCAACTAATGAAAAACTGTTTTTT
CDR3 protein: CASRLGAATNEKLFF
J gene: TRBJ1-4
clone size: .
D gene: .
V gene: TRBV12-2

CDR3 DNA: TGCGCCAGCAGCCAAGATCGGGACTCGCCTTGGACCGGGGAGCTGTTTTTT
CDR3 protein: CASSQDRDSPWTGELFF
J gene: TRBJ2-2
clone size: medium-sized
D gene: .
V gene: TRBV4-1

CDR3 DNA: TGTGCCAGCAGTTACCGCGGTCTGTCCAATAATTCACCCCTCCACTTT
CDR3 protein: CASSYRGLSNNSPLHF
J gene: TRBJ1-6
clone size: .
D gene: .
V gene: TRBV6-5

CDR3 DNA: .
CDR3 protein: CASKSITGTGGASPFGSGNTIYF
J gene: TRBJ1-3
clone size: .
D gene: .
V gene: TRBV21-1

CDR3 DNA: TGTGCCAGCATGTCAGGGATAGAGACCCAGTACTTC
CDR3 protein: CASMSGIETQYF
J gene: TRBJ2-5
clone size: .
D gene: .
V gene: TRBV3-1/TRBV3-2

CDR3 DNA: TGCGCCAGCAGCCAAGGGCGTTTCAGGGCTTCCAACTATGGCTACACCTTC
CDR3 protein: CASSQGRFRASNYGYTF
J gene: TRBJ1-2
clone size: .
D gene: .
V gene: TRBV4-1

CDR3 DNA: TGTGCCAGCAGCTTGGGAGTAATCTCGAACACCGGGGAGCTGTTTTTT
CDR3 protein: CASSLGVISNTGELFF
J gene: TRBJ2-2
clone size: once
D gene: .
V gene: TRBV5-8

CDR3 DNA: TGTGCCAGCAGCTTATACACAGGGGATACTAACTATGGCTACACCTTC
CDR3 protein: CASSLYTGDTNYGYTF
J gene: TRBJ1-2
clone size: .
D gene: TRBD1
V gene: TRBV7-9

CDR3 DNA: TGCGCCAGCAGCGCCTCTAGCGGGGGATACAATGAGCAGTTCTTC
CDR3 protein: CASSASSGGYNEQFF
J gene: TRBJ2-1
clone size: .
D gene: TRBD2
V gene: TRBV5-1

CDR3 DNA: TGTGCCAGCAGCCGAAGGTTAGCGGGAGACAATGAGCAGTTCTTC
CDR3 protein: CASSRRLAGDNEQFF
J gene: TRBJ2-1
clone size: .
D gene: TRBD2
V gene: TRBV7-9

CDR3 DNA: TGTGCCAGCAGTCCCAGAACAGGGGGTCCCTCCTACGAGCAGTACTTC
CDR3 protein: CASSPRTGGPSYEQYF
J gene: TRBJ2-7
clone size: once
D gene: TRBD1
V gene: TRBV27

CDR3 DNA: TGTGCCAGTAGTATCTGGACAGCGAACACCGGGGAGCTGTTTTTT
CDR3 protein: CASSIWTANTGELFF
J gene: TRBJ2-2
clone size: .
D gene: .
V gene: TRBV19

CDR3 DNA: TGTGCCAGCAGCTCGCGACTGGAAGCTTTCTTT
CDR3 protein: CASSSRLEAFF
J gene: TRBJ1-1
clone size: .
D gene: .
V gene: TRBV11-2

CDR3 DNA: TGTGCCAGCAGCCCATCTAGCAATCAGCCCCAGCATTTT
CDR3 protein: CASSPSSNQPQHF
J gene: TRBJ1-5
clone size: .
D gene: .
V gene: TRBV5-5